The rows below give T cell receptor beta chains drawn from one sample of a study of shared clonotypes between healthy human individuals. Clones were sequenced by immunoSEQ multiplex PCR, and TCRdb holds only the in-frame ones, with some missing. The sample carries 450,000 to 600,000 clones, less than 85% recorded once. What was sequenced was PBMCs. The receptors stem from a woman in her thirties or forties in good health. Some clones in this sample may be carry-over from other donors' samples. Each CDR3 is given without its conserved first and last residue. The D gene is left open where the match is weak.

J: TRBJ2-3
length: 12
D: -
V: TRBV5-6
CDR3: ASSLGPAPDTQY

J: TRBJ2-5
length: 14
D: TRBD2
V: TRBV5-1
CDR3: ASRPGTSGSTETQY

J: TRBJ2-1
length: 13
D: -
V: TRBV7-3
CDR3: ASSLVDSIYNEQF

J: TRBJ2-7
length: 13
D: TRBD1
V: TRBV5-1
CDR3: ASRRTGTGGDEQY

J: TRBJ2-5
length: 11
D: -
V: TRBV7-2
CDR3: ASSSREQETQY

J: TRBJ2-1
length: 15
D: -
V: TRBV7-8
CDR3: ASSLSKPLHSNNEQF

J: TRBJ1-5
length: 14
D: -
V: TRBV19
CDR3: ASSHGGGFGNQPQH

J: TRBJ2-1
length: 14
D: TRBD2
V: TRBV4-3
CDR3: ASSQDGTSSYNEQF

J: TRBJ1-5
length: 13
D: -
V: TRBV6-1
CDR3: ASSELGNSNQPQH

J: TRBJ2-5
length: 11
D: -
V: TRBV5-6
CDR3: ASSLGTTETQY